A selection of T cell receptor beta chains follows, all from one sample in a study of shared clonotypes between healthy human individuals. The table came from immunoSEQ multiplex PCR; TCRdb's copy has only in-frame clones and leaves some out. The sample yields about 2 million clones, approximately 95% seen once. Sequenced input: naive CD4+ T cells sorted from blood. The receptors shown here come from a man between 18 and 29 years old in good health. Each CDR3 is given with its conserved first and last residue. A D gene is named only where the DNA matches it firmly. Rows may omit the clone size; those that give it use once, few, many or a size class.

J gene	V gene	D gene	clone size	CDR3 protein	CDR3 DNA
TRBJ1-2	TRBV14	TRBD1	NA	CASSLDREIYGYTF	TGTGCCAGCAGCCTCGACAGGGAGATCTATGGCTACACCTTC
TRBJ2-1	TRBV7-9	TRBD2	NA	CASNPSGRASNEQFF	TGTGCCAGCAATCCTAGCGGGAGGGCCAGCAATGAGCAGTTCTTC
TRBJ2-7	TRBV6-1	TRBD1	once	CASTKDRVSSYEQYF	TGTGCCAGCACTAAGGACAGGGTGAGCTCCTACGAGCAGTACTTC
TRBJ2-3	TRBV27	TRBD2	NA	CASNLAGGFTDTQYF	TGTGCCAGCAACCTAGCGGGAGGGTTCACAGATACGCAGTATTTT
TRBJ2-4	TRBV6-6	NA	NA	CASSRVGGLAKNIQYF	TGTGCCAGCAGTCGCGTGGGGGGGCTAGCCAAAAACATTCAGTACTTC
TRBJ2-7	TRBV10-2	NA	few	CASSDIGTESYEQYF	TGCGCCAGCAGTGATATAGGGACGGAGTCCTACGAGCAGTACTTC
TRBJ1-3	TRBV7-8	NA	NA	CASSNGLLSGNTIYF	TGTGCCAGCAGCAACGGCCTACTCTCTGGAAACACCATATATTTT
TRBJ1-2	TRBV5-6	NA	NA	CASSPTEARNGYTF	TGTGCCAGCAGCCCGACAGAGGCGAGGAATGGCTACACCTTC
TRBJ2-5	TRBV7-7	TRBD2	NA	CASSLGAGGKRETQYF	TGTGCTAGCAGCTTAGGGGCCGGGGGGAAGAGGGAGACCCAGTACTTC
TRBJ1-6	TRBV4-1	TRBD1	few	CASSQGQGANSPLHF	TGCGCCAGCAGCCAAGGACAGGGGGCTAATTCACCCCTCCACTTT
TRBJ2-5	TRBV30	NA	once	CAWSQGLQETQYF	TGTGCCTGGAGTCAGGGGCTTCAAGAGACCCAGTACTTC
TRBJ2-1	TRBV10-3	TRBD1	NA	CAIMGQPNEQFF	TGTGCCATCATGGGACAGCCGAATGAGCAGTTCTTC
TRBJ1-5	TRBV5-5	TRBD1	NA	CASSLVGAGGNSNQPQHF	TGTGCCAGCAGCTTGGTTGGAGCAGGGGGGAATAGCAATCAGCCCCAGCATTTT
TRBJ2-7	TRBV28	NA	NA	CASSLARGASSYEQYF	TGTGCCAGCAGTTTAGCCAGGGGGGCGAGCTCCTACGAGCAGTACTTC
TRBJ2-5	TRBV7-6	NA	NA	CASSLERQGWETQYF	TGTGCCAGCAGCTTAGAGCGCCAGGGTTGGGAGACCCAGTACTTC
TRBJ1-4	TRBV7-2	NA	NA	CASSWTENEKLFF	TGTGCCAGCAGCTGGACAGAGAATGAAAAACTGTTTTTT
TRBJ1-1	TRBV5-8	NA	NA	CASSLGVRGPMNTEAFF	TGTGCCAGCAGCTTGGGCGTTAGGGGCCCCATGAACACTGAAGCTTTCTTT
TRBJ1-6	TRBV18	NA	NA	CASSPQRTVYNSPLHF	TGTGCCAGCTCACCACAGAGGACCGTTTATAATTCACCCCTCCACTTT
TRBJ2-6	TRBV7-8	TRBD1	NA	CASSDRAGANVLTF	TGTGCCAGCAGCGACAGGGCTGGGGCCAACGTCCTGACTTTC
TRBJ2-5	TRBV10-3	NA	NA	CASGRGETQYF	TGTGCCTCCGGAAGGGGAGAGACCCAGTACTTC
TRBJ2-2	TRBV19	TRBD2	NA	CASSRSSGGPPVELFF	TGTGCCAGTAGTAGGTCTAGCGGGGGGCCCCCGGTGGAGCTGTTTTTT
TRBJ1-5	TRBV7-8	NA	NA	CASSVSSINQPQHF	TGTGCCAGCAGCGTATCTTCCATCAATCAGCCCCAGCATTTT
TRBJ2-4	TRBV6-1	TRBD1	NA	CASVTGASRSLCF	TGTGCCAGCGTGACAGGGGCTAGCCGCTCCCTGTGCTTC
TRBJ2-5	TRBV5-1	TRBD1	NA	CASSLLDRVEETQYF	TGCGCCAGCAGCTTGTTGGACAGGGTAGAGGAAACCCAGTACTTC
TRBJ2-2	TRBV25-1	NA	NA	CASTPFLATNTGELFF	TGTGCCAGCACCCCCTTCCTAGCGACGAACACCGGGGAGCTGTTTTTT
TRBJ2-5	TRBV27	TRBD2	once	CASSLWGGQETQYF	TGTGCCAGCAGTTTATGGGGAGGGCAAGAGACCCAGTACTTC
TRBJ1-6	TRBV7-2	NA	NA	CASSPGLRSSPLHF	TGTGCCAGCAGCCCCGGGCTGCGTTCTTCACCCCTCCACTTT
TRBJ1-5	TRBV18	NA	once	CASSPDRPSGNQPQHF	TGTGCCAGCTCACCTGACAGGCCTTCCGGCAATCAGCCCCAGCATTTT
TRBJ2-7	TRBV10-3	TRBD2	NA	CAISESTSGGLNYEQYF	TGTGCCATCAGTGAGTCGACTAGCGGGGGATTAAACTACGAGCAGTACTTC
TRBJ2-2	TRBV5-1	NA	NA	CASSSTGKNTGELFF	TGCGCCAGCAGCTCAACAGGGAAGAACACCGGGGAGCTGTTTTTT
TRBJ2-1	TRBV2	NA	NA	CASNSGVYNEQFF	TGTGCCAGCAATTCCGGGGTCTACAATGAGCAGTTCTTC
TRBJ1-1	TRBV4-3	NA	NA	CASSPHGTQKSAAFF	TGCGCCAGCAGCCCCCATGGGACCCAGAAGTCGGCAGCTTTCTTT
TRBJ1-4	TRBV7-2	NA	NA	CASSLYAANEKLFF	TGTGCCAGCAGCTTATACGCGGCTAATGAAAAACTGTTTTTT
TRBJ2-2	TRBV9	TRBD1	NA	CASSVFGTGTNTGELFF	TGTGCCAGCAGCGTATTTGGGACAGGGACGAACACCGGGGAGCTGTTTTTT
TRBJ1-1	TRBV30	NA	NA	CAWSPHYTEAFF	TGTGCCTGGAGTCCCCATTACACTGAAGCTTTCTTT
TRBJ1-2	TRBV6-4	TRBD1	NA	CASSAQGAGGYTF	TGTGCCAGCAGTGCACAGGGGGCGGGAGGCTACACCTTC
TRBJ2-2	TRBV6-1	NA	once	CASSPPGWLFF	TGTGCCAGCAGTCCACCGGGATGGTTGTTTTTT
TRBJ2-5	TRBV5-4	TRBD2	NA	CASSATGLAEETQYF	TGTGCCAGCAGCGCGACGGGACTAGCGGAAGAGACCCAGTACTTC
TRBJ2-7	TRBV18	NA	NA	CASSPLSSYEQYF	TGTGCCAGCTCACCACTGTCTAGCTACGAGCAGTACTTC
TRBJ1-1	TRBV5-4	NA	NA	CASSFSENLLSAFF	TGTGCCAGCAGCTTTTCGGAAAATCTCCTTTCAGCTTTCTTT
TRBJ1-2	TRBV10-3	NA	NA	CAISEREVGYTF	TGTGCCATCAGTGAACGGGAGGTCGGCTACACCTTC
TRBJ1-2	TRBV28	NA	NA	CASNHPREGNYGYTF	TGTGCCAGCAACCATCCCAGGGAGGGCAACTATGGCTACACCTTC
TRBJ1-4	TRBV7-2	NA	NA	CASSLTRQPEKLFF	TGTGCCAGCAGCTTAACCAGACAGCCCGAAAAACTGTTTTTT
TRBJ2-3	TRBV11-1	TRBD1	once	CASSLGWTGGGTDTQYF	TGTGCCAGCAGCTTAGGCTGGACAGGGGGCGGCACAGATACGCAGTATTTT
TRBJ1-1	TRBV4-1	NA	NA	CASNPQGGFGTEAFF	TGCGCCAGCAACCCGCAGGGAGGGTTTGGGACTGAAGCTTTCTTT
TRBJ1-6	TRBV18	TRBD1	few	CASSPTGYNSPLHF	TGTGCCAGCTCACCGACAGGGTATAATTCACCCCTCCACTTT
TRBJ2-7	TRBV5-1	NA	many	CASSRDIAYEQYF	TGCGCCAGCAGTAGGGACATCGCCTACGAGCAGTACTTC
TRBJ1-1	TRBV6-5	NA	once	CASSFLENTEAFF	TGTGCCAGCAGTTTCTTGGAGAACACTGAAGCTTTCTTT
TRBJ2-3	TRBV10-3	NA	NA	CAISGGGTFTDTQYF	TGTGCCATCAGTGGAGGCGGGACTTTCACAGATACGCAGTATTTT
TRBJ2-6	TRBV4-3	TRBD1	NA	CASSQAGGGQGSGANVLTF	TGCGCCAGCAGCCAAGCCGGGGGAGGACAGGGGTCCGGGGCCAACGTCCTGACTTTC
TRBJ2-7	TRBV19	TRBD1	NA	CASSSNRDRAAVEQYF	TGTGCCAGTAGTAGCAACCGGGACAGGGCAGCGGTAGAGCAGTACTTC